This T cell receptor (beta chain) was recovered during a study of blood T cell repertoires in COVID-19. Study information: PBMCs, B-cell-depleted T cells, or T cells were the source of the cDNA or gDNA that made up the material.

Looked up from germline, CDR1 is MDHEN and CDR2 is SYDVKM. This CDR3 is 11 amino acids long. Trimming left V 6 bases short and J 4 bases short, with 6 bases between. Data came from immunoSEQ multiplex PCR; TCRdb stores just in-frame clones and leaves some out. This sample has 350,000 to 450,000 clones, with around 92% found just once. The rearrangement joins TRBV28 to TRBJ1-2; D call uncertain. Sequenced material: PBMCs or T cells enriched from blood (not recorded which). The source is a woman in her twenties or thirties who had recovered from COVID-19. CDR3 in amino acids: CASRTLYGYTF. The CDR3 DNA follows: TGTGCCAGCAGGACTCTCTATGGCTACACCTTC.